This TCR beta chain was documented in a study of shared clonotypes between healthy human individuals. The overall study: CD4 naive cells filled three plates per donor, CD4 memory three, CD8 naive two and CD8 memory one.

The method was immunoSEQ multiplex PCR; TCRdb's version includes in-frame clones alone and lacks a portion of them. This table has some 2,000,000 clones, roughly 95% appearing once. The receptor comes from a man aged 18-30 years in good health. The sample taken for sequencing was naive CD4+ T cells sorted from blood. The subset is: CD45RA+ positively selected.

CDR3 loop: CASSLGDRASDTQYF. The CDR3 DNA is TGTGCCAGCAGCTTGGGGGACAGGGCGTCAGATACGCAGTATTTT. The chain couples TRBV7-9 to TRBJ2-3; 9 bases fit TRBD1. V was clipped by 3 bases and J by 4 bases; unmatched bases: 5. CDR1 and CDR2 from the germline V gene are SEHNR and FQNEAQ (reference sequence). CDR3 length equals 15 residues.